The T cell receptor (beta chain) described here comes from a study of control samples from healthy donors and cancer patients. The protocol was immunoSEQ multiplex PCR, while the TCRdb copy is restricted to in-frame clones and leaves out a portion. The sample consists of some 79,000 clones, approximately 84% of them appearing once. The germline V and J ends were trimmed by 6 bases and 1 base, with 11 bases remaining between them. This CDR3 has 13 residues. Germline V gives CDR1 SGHRS, CDR2 YFSETQ. The sample consisted of blood. The V call is TRBV5-1, the J call TRBJ2-7; a possible D gene is TRBD1 (6 bases). The receptor comes from a woman between 50 and 59 years old in good health. CDR3: CASKQGPSYEQYF. CDR3 DNA: TGCGCCAGCAAACAGGGCCCGTCCTACGAGCAGTACTTC.